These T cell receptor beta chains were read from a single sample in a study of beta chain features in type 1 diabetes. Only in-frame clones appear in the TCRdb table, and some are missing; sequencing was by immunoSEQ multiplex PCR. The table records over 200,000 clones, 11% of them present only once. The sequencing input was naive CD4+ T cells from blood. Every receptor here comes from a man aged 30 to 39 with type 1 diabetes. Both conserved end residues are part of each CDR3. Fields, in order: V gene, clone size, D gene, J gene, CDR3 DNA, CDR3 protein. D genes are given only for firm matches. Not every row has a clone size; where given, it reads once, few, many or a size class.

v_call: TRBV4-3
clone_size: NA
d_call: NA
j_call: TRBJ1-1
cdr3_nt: TGCGCCAGCAGCCAGCGACATTCCCCGAACACTGAAGCTTTCTTT
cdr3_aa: CASSQRHSPNTEAFF

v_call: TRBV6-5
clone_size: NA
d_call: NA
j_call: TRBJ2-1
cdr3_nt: TGTGCCAGCAGTTTCCTAGCGAGCTCCTACAATGAGCAGTTCTTC
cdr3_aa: CASSFLASSYNEQFF

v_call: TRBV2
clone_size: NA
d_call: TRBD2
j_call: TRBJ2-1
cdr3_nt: TGTGCCAGCTCCCCCCGACTAGCGGGGGATGAGCAGTTCTTC
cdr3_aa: CASSPRLAGDEQFF

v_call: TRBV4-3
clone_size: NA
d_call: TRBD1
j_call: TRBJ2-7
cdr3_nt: TGCGCCAGCAGCCAAGCCCTGACGGGACAGGGCAAAGGGGAGCAGTACTTC
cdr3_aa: CASSQALTGQGKGEQYF

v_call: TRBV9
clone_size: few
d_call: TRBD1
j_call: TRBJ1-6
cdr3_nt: TGTGCCAGCAGCGTAGTAGGGACAGGGAATTCACCCCTCCACTTT
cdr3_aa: CASSVVGTGNSPLHF

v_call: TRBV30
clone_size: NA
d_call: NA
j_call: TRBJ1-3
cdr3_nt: TGTGCCTGGAGTGACGCTAGCTCTGGAAACACCATATATTTT
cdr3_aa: CAWSDASSGNTIYF

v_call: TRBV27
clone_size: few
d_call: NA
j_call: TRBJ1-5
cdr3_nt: TGTGCCAGCGGGGCTGCAATCAAGCCCCAGCATTTT
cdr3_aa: CASGAAIKPQHF

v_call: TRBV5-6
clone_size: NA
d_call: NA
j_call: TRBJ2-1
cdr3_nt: TGTGCCAGCAGTATTGCCGGGCGGGGAGCTACGAATGAGCAGTTCTTC
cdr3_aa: CASSIAGRGATNEQFF

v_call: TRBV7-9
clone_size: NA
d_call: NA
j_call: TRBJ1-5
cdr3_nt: TGTGCCAGCAGCTTGGCAGGGAAGCAGCCCCAGCATTTT
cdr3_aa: CASSLAGKQPQHF

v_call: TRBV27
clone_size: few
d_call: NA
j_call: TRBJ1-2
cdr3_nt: TGTGCCAGCAGTTTACGGGTCCCGAAGAAAGGCTATGGCTACACCTTC
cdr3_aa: CASSLRVPKKGYGYTF

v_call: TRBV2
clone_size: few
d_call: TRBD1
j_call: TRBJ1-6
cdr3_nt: TGTGCCAGCAGGACAGGGGATAATTCACCCCTCCACTTT
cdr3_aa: CASRTGDNSPLHF

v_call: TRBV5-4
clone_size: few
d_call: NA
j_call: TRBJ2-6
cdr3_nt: TGTGCCAGCAGCTCCGGACACACTTCTGGGGCCAACGTCCTGACTTTC
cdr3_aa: CASSSGHTSGANVLTF

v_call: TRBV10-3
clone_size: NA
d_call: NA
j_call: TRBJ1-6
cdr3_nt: TGTGCCATCAAGGACAGAGATAATTCACCCCTCCACTTT
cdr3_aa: CAIKDRDNSPLHF

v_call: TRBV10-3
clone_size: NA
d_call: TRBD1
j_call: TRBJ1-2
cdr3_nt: TGTGCCATCACTCTGGACAGGAACTATGGCTACACCTTC
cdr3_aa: CAITLDRNYGYTF

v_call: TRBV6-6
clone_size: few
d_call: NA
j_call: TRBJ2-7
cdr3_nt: TGTGCCAGCAGTGCCGGGGGGCAGGGCTACGAGCAGTACTTC
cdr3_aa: CASSAGGQGYEQYF

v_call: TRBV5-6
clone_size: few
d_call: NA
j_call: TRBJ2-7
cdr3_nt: TGTGCCAGCAGCCAACAGGCTCTGGCCTACGAGCAGTACTTC
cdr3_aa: CASSQQALAYEQYF

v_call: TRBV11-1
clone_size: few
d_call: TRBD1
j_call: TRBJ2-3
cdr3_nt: TGTGCCAGCAGACCGGGACAGGGCACAGATACGCAGTATTTT
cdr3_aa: CASRPGQGTDTQYF

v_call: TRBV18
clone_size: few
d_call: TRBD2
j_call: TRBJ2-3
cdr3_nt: TGTGCCAGCTCACAGACAGCGGGGGGGCCCACAGATACGCAGTATTTT
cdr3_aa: CASSQTAGGPTDTQYF

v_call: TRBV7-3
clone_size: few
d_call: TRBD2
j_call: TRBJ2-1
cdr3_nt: TGTGCCAGCAGCTTATTCGGGGGGGTAAACAATGAGCAGTTCTTC
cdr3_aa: CASSLFGGVNNEQFF

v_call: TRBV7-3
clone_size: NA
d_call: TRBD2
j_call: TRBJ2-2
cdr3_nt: TGTGCCAGCTCGCCTTTCAGCGGGGGTAACACCGGGGAGCTGTTTTTT
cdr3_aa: CASSPFSGGNTGELFF

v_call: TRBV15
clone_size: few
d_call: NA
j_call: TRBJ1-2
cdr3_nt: TGTGCCACCAGCCGAGACCGGGTGAGGGGCTACACCTTC
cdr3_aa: CATSRDRVRGYTF

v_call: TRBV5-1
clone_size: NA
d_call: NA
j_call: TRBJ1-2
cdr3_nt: TGCGCCAGCAGCTTTGAGGGCCATGGCTACACCTTC
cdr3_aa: CASSFEGHGYTF

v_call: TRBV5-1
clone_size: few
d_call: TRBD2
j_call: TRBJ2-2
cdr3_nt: TGCGCCAGCAGCGTCCGCGGGGGGGTTGACACCGGGGAGCTGTTTTTT
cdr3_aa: CASSVRGGVDTGELFF

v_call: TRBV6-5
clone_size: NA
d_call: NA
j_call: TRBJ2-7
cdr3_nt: TGTGCCAGCAAAAACAGGCAGGACGAGCAGTACTTC
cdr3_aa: CASKNRQDEQYF

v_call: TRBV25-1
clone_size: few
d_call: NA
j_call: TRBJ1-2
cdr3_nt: TGTGCCAGCAGTGAGAGGGGGGGGCATGGCTACACCTTC
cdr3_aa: CASSERGGHGYTF

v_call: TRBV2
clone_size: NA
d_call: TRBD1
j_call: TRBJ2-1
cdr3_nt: TGTGCCAGCAGCTCCGGGACAGGCAATGAGCAGTTCTTC
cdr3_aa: CASSSGTGNEQFF

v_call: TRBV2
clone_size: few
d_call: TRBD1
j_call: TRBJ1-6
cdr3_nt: TGTGCCAGCAGTGGGACAGGGCTTGATTCACCCCTCCACTTT
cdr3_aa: CASSGTGLDSPLHF

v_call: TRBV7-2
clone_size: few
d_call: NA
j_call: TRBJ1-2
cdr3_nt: TGTGCCAGCAGCCCGAGGACACCGGCTGGCTACACCTTC
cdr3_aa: CASSPRTPAGYTF

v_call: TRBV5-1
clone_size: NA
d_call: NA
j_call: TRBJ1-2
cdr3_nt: TGCGCCAGCAGCCTCGGACAGTATGGCTACACCTTC
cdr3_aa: CASSLGQYGYTF

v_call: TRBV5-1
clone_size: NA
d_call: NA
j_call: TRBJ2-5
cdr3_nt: TGCGCCAGCAGCTTGGTGGGGTCGGGGGAGACCCAGTACTTC
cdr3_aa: CASSLVGSGETQYF

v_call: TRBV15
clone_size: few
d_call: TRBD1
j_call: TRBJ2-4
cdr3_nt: TGTGCCACCAGCGTACCGCGCGCGGGACAGGGGGCGCGGGCCAAAAACATTCAGTACTTC
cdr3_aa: CATSVPRAGQGARAKNIQYF

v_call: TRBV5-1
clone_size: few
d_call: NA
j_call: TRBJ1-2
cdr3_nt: TGCGCCAGCAGCTCCTTACCCATCTCCGCGGGTGGCTACACCTTC
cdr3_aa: CASSSLPISAGGYTF

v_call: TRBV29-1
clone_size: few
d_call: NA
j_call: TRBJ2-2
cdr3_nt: TGCAGCGTTGAAGGAGGGGCCCGGGAGACCGGGGAGCTGTTTTTT
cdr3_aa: CSVEGGARETGELFF

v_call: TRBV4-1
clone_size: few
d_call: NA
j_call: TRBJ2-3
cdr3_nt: TGCGCCAGCAGCCAAGACACTAGCAAAGTCCTGAGTACGCAGTATTTT
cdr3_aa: CASSQDTSKVLSTQYF

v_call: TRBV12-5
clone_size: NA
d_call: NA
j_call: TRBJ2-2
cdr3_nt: TGTGCTAGTGGTTTAAAACAGGGGGAGCTGTTTTTT
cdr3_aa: CASGLKQGELFF

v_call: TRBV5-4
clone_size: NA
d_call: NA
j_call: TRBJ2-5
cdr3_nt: TGTGCCAGCAACCAAAATAGACAAGAGACCCAGTACTTC
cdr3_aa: CASNQNRQETQYF

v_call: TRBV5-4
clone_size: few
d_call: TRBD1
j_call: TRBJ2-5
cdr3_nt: TGTGCCAGCAGCTTGGAGGACAGGCGGCGGGAGACCCAGTACTTC
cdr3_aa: CASSLEDRRRETQYF

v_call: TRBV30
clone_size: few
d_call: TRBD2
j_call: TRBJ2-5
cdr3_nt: TGTGCCTGGAGACCGACTAGCGGGGGCAGTTACCAAGAGACCCAGTACTTC
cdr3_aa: CAWRPTSGGSYQETQYF

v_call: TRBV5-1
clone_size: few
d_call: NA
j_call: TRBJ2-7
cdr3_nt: TGCGCCAGCAGCTTGCGGGGGGCGTCCTACGAGCAGTACTTC
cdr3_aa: CASSLRGASYEQYF

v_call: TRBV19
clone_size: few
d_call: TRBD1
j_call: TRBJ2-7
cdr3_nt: TGTGCCAGTACCCACAGGGGAGATAACGAGCAGTACTTC
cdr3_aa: CASTHRGDNEQYF

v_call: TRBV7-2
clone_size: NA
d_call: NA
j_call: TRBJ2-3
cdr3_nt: TGTGCCAGCACCCAACAAGGGGCCCCAGATACGCAGTATTTT
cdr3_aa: CASTQQGAPDTQYF

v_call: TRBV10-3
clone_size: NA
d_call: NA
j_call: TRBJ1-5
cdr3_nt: TGTGCCATCAGTGAGTCGACTGGAGGGGTGGCCAATCAGCCCCAGCATTTT
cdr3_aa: CAISESTGGVANQPQHF

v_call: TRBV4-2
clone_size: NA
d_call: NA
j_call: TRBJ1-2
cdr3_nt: TGTGCCAGCAGCCAAGTAGGGGGTAACTATGGCTACACCTTC
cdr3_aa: CASSQVGGNYGYTF